This TCR beta chain was sequenced in a study of CD8 T cells in ankylosing spondylitis. Trimming cost V 7 bases and J 2 bases, with 8 bases left between them. The CDR3 has 13 residues. Per germline, CDR1 SEHNR and CDR2 FQNEAQ (reference sequence). TCRdb analysed the 5' RACE reads with MiXCR anew, one entry per CDR3 protein. Of 150,000 to 200,000 distinct CDR3 sequences listed, roughly 30% are singletons. The genes are TRBV7-9 and TRBJ2-2; weak D call: TRBD1 (6 bases). The sequence derives from a male donor with ankylosing spondylitis. Source material: synovial fluid, either unsorted or a sorted T cell fraction (not recorded which). CDR3 protein: CASTGVNTGELFF. The CDR3 DNA is TGTGCCAGCACAGGGGTTAACACCGGGGAGCTGTTTTTT.